Listed here are 9 T cell receptor beta chains from one sample, sequenced in a study of identical twins (dated by TCRdb to about 2016). The library was made by 5' RACE. Sequenced on an Illumina HiSeq 2000. The public reads were run again by TCRdb, first through fastp at Q25 and then through MiXCR, and only productive beta chains were kept. Duplicate CDR3 protein sequences are folded into a single record with the most common DNA and genes. The sample contains about 500,000 distinct CDR3 sequences, more than 13% of them found a single time. About 0.97% of the sample is in the top ten clones. The data also belong to a second study, concerning yellow fever vaccine responses in identical twins.

The sample consisted of CD4+ T cells sorted from blood. These receptors were collected from a woman aged 18-29 years in good health.

The chain employs TRBV20-1 and TRBJ2-7, with 8 bases fitting TRBD2. Germline CDR1 reads DFQATT; CDR2 reads SNEGSKA (reference sequence). This CDR3 is 17 amino acids long. J gave up 0 bases and V 6 bases, and 16 bases lay outside the gene matches. The CDR3 nucleotides are TGCAGTGCCGGCGTTGCGGGAGGTCCCCATTCCTCCTACGAGCAGTACTTC. Protein: CSAGVAGGPHSSYEQYF.

The chain carries TRBV7-2 and TRBJ2-7, with 11 bases identical to TRBD1. The junction had 10 bases not matched to a gene; V was cut back by 5 bases and J by 4 bases. Germline values: CDR1 SGHTA, CDR2 FQGNSA. This CDR3 region has 16 residues. This chain's CDR3 is CASSPLGQGAPYEQYF. CDR3 nucleotide sequence: TGTGCCAGCAGCCCCTTAGGACAGGGGGCGCCTTACGAGCAGTACTTC.

This clonotype was found a few times. The gene calls are TRBV20-1 and TRBJ1-2; 7 positions agree with TRBD1. This CDR3 comprises 15 residues. Germline CDR1 DFQATT, CDR2 SNEGSKA (reference sequence). The V and J ends lost 6 bases and 2 bases, in that order; junction bases with no gene match: 12. Here the CDR3 reads CSAFEGVRGNYGYTF. The CDR3 coding sequence is TGCAGTGCCTTTGAGGGCGTCAGGGGGAACTATGGCTACACCTTC.

This clonotype was counted between two and nine times. The chain recombines TRBV3-1 with TRBJ1-6; D possibly corresponds to TRBD1 (6 bases). This CDR3 is 15 amino acids long. V was cut by 4 bases and J by 14 bases, with 21 bases left in between. Germline assignment: CDR1 LGHDT and CDR2 YNNKEL (reference sequence). CDR3 region: CASSPMGHGASTLHF. The CDR3 DNA reads TGTGCCAGCAGCCCAATGGGACACGGGGCTTCGACCCTCCACTTT. Combining the CDR3 with reference TRBV3-1 and TRBJ1-6 gives the whole variable domain DTAVSQTPKYLVTQMGNDKSIKCEQNLGHDTMYWYKQDSKKFLKIMFSYNNKELIINETVPNRFSPKSPDKAHLNLHINSLELGDSAVYFCASSPMGHGASTLHFGNGTRLTVT.

This clonotype has at least ten counts. The chain recombines TRBV9 with TRBJ2-2; weak D call: TRBD2 (5 bases). The CDR3 consists of 14 residues. The germline gives CDR1 SGDLS, CDR2 YYNGEE. The V gene lost 2 bases and the J gene lost 7 bases, with 12 bases spanning the gap. The CDR3 DNA is TGTGCCAGCAGCGTCGGAGGCTCAGGCGGGGAGCTGTTTTTT. Protein: CASSVGGSGGELFF.

In this sample, this clonotype turned up many times. The chain uses TRBV5-1 and TRBJ1-6; D uncertain. The CDR3 sequence is 14 residues long. Deletions cut 0 bases from V and 6 bases from J, with 7 bases between. CDR1 and CDR2 (germline): SGHRS, YFSETQ. This chain's CDR3 is CASSLAGANSPLHF. Written as DNA, the CDR3 is TGCGCCAGCAGCTTGGCAGGAGCTAATTCACCCCTCCACTTT. Drawing the rest from reference TRBV5-1 and TRBJ1-6, the complete variable domain is KAGVTQTPRYLIKTRGQQVTLSCSPISGHRSVSWYQQTPGQGLQFLFEYFSETQRNKGNFPGRFSGRQFSNSRSEMNVSTLELGDSALYLCASSLAGANSPLHFGNGTRLTVT.

This clonotype showed up many times. The chain employs TRBV12-3 or TRBV12-4 and TRBJ2-5, with 11 bases lining up with TRBD2. The CDR3 loop spans 15 amino acids. V was pared by 5 bases and J by 4 bases, with 6 bases of the junction left unmatched. The CDR3 nucleotides are TGTGCCAGCAGTCTAAGACTAGCGGGAAGAGAGACCCAGTACTTC. This codes for CASSLRLAGRETQYF.

In this sample, this clonotype turned up a few times. The chain is built from TRBV12-3 or TRBV12-4 and TRBJ2-2; tentative D call: TRBD1 (6 bases). This CDR3 has 15 amino acids. The V end lost 8 bases, the J end lost 5 bases, and 18 bases lay between the germline ends. This chain's CDR3 is CASRTTGKGTGELFF. DNA for the CDR3: TGTGCCAGCCGAACCACAGGGAAGGGAACCGGGGAGCTGTTTTTT.

This clonotype turned up a few times. An end of the junction does not agree with germline; a read error may underlie this. The chain links TRBV6-1 to TRBJ2-1; TRBD1 matches 10 bases. The CDR3 length is 15 residues. Germline-derived CDR1 and CDR2 are MNHNS and SASEGT. The chain's CDR3 is CASSKAGTGANEQFF. The CDR3 DNA is TGTGCCAGCAGTAAAGCCGGGACAGGGGCCAATGAGCAGTTCTTC.